This T cell receptor (beta chain) emerged from a study of blood T cell repertoires in COVID-19. Some clones are missing from TCRdb's copy, which holds only in-frame ones; the method was immunoSEQ multiplex PCR. In the table there are about 190,000 clones, 80% to 90% of which are singletons. Trimming shortened V by 4 bases and J by 1 base, and 13 bases separated the two germline ends. The CDR3 spans 15 residues. The V gene's germline CDR1 is MNHEY and CDR2 SVGEGT. This receptor was taken from a human donor in a cohort sampled during active COVID-19. Sequenced material: peripheral blood. The chain recombines TRBV6-2 or TRBV6-3 with TRBJ1-1, with a tentative D call TRBD1 (6 bases). CDR3 protein: CASSSDRTPNTEAFF. Here the CDR3 DNA reads TGTGCCAGCAGTTCTGACAGGACCCCGAACACTGAAGCTTTCTTT.